Detailed here is one T cell receptor beta chain. The antigen remains unidentified. The CDR3 end is not reached by the read, which stops 3 residues before it; the germline J gene fills it in. Generated by immunoSEQ multiplex PCR, the TCRdb table keeps only in-frame clones and is missing some. The sample includes fewer than 30,000 clones. This record belongs to a study of T cells in women clearing cervical HPV infection. Study results and limitations: CIN3+ cases had significantly higher TCR repertoire richness than controls, but evenness did not differ.

All participants had a single incident cervical HPV16 infection, and prevalent HPV16 infections were excluded. MY09/MY11 PCR detected cervical HPV DNA; dot-blot assigned genotypes. The CDR3 loop spans 18 amino acids. The V end lost 3 bases, the J end lost 0 bases, and 18 bases lay between the germline ends. Germline V gene sequence: CDR1 SGHRS, CDR2 YFSETQ. The receptor was isolated from a woman aged 18-69 years with a cervical HPV16 infection that either progressed to CIN3+ or cleared (not recorded which). The sample was blood buffy coat. The rearrangement joins TRBV5-1 to TRBJ2-2; D may be TRBD1 (6 bases). The sequenced part of the CDR3 DNA is TGCGCCAGCAGCTCCGCCAACCAGGGGACCTCGAACACCGGGGAG. This sequence encodes CASSSANQGTSNTGE. The full CDR3 protein reads CASSSANQGTSNTGELFF.